A selection of T cell receptor beta chains follows, all from one sample in a study of blood T cells in healthy people across ages. Each CDR3 protein is one row after TCRdb ran MiXCR on the 5' RACE reads. The profile shows some 900,000 distinct CDR3 sequences, 40% to 60% of them singletons. The sample was blood. The receptors were sampled from a man aged 25-45 years in good health. Each CDR3 is given with its conserved first and last residue. Each record gives: D gene, clone size, V gene, J gene, CDR3 protein, CDR3 DNA. The D gene is left open where the match is weak. Clone size is shown for a subset of rows, as once, few, many or a class of expanded clone.

D: .; size: .; V: TRBV6-2/TRBV6-3; J: TRBJ1-1; CDR3: CASSQAENTEAFF; DNA: TGTGCCAGCAGTCAGGCCGAAAACACTGAAGCTTTCTTT
D: .; size: few; V: TRBV4-1; J: TRBJ2-4; CDR3: CASSQERWGNIQYF; DNA: TGCGCCAGCAGCCAAGAACGTTGGGGAAACATTCAGTACTTC
D: .; size: .; V: TRBV6-2/TRBV6-3; J: TRBJ2-3; CDR3: CASSLGANADTQYF; DNA: TGTGCCAGCAGCCTAGGGGCCAACGCAGATACGCAGTATTTT
D: .; size: .; V: TRBV30; J: TRBJ1-2; CDR3: CAGNQGSYGYTF; DNA: TGTGCCGGGAACCAGGGTTCCTATGGCTACACCTTC
D: TRBD2; size: .; V: TRBV6-5; J: TRBJ2-1; CDR3: CASSLNGGGLNEQFF; DNA: TGTGCCAGCAGTCTAAACGGGGGGGGCTTAAATGAGCAGTTCTTC
D: .; size: .; V: TRBV20-1; J: TRBJ1-2; CDR3: CSARDHRLLGGYGYTF; DNA: TGCAGTGCTAGAGATCACAGGCTCCTCGGGGGCTATGGCTACACCTTC
D: .; size: few; V: TRBV7-2; J: TRBJ1-2; CDR3: CASSFTLGGQDGYTF; DNA: TGTGCCAGCAGCTTTACCCTAGGAGGCCAGGATGGCTACACCTTC
D: .; size: few; V: TRBV3-1; J: TRBJ1-1; CDR3: CASSPQTANTEAFF; DNA: TGTGCCAGCAGCCCGCAGACAGCGAACACTGAAGCTTTCTTT
D: .; size: .; V: TRBV4-2; J: TRBJ1-1; CDR3: CASSQDLTGTMNTEAFF; DNA: TGTGCCAGCAGCCAAGATCTGACAGGAACCATGAACACTGAAGCTTTCTTT
D: TRBD2; size: .; V: TRBV4-2; J: TRBJ2-7; CDR3: CASGARTSGLSYEQYF; DNA: TGTGCCAGCGGCGCCCGGACTAGCGGCCTCTCCTACGAGCAGTACTTC
D: .; size: .; V: TRBV29-1; J: TRBJ2-3; CDR3: CSVEGSAHTDTQYF; DNA: TGCAGCGTTGAAGGGTCAGCCCACACAGATACGCAGTATTTT
D: TRBD1; size: .; V: TRBV6-1; J: TRBJ1-2; CDR3: CASTGGQAYGYTF; DNA: TGTGCCAGCACCGGGGGACAGGCTTATGGCTACACCTTC
D: .; size: .; V: TRBV3-1; J: TRBJ2-4; CDR3: CASSPLLGENIQYF; DNA: TGTGCCAGCAGCCCCCTCCTTGGTGAAAACATTCAGTACTTC
D: TRBD1; size: .; V: TRBV7-2; J: TRBJ2-7; CDR3: CASSQNRDRAPYEQYF; DNA: TGTGCCAGCAGCCAAAACCGGGACAGGGCACCCTACGAGCAGTACTTC
D: .; size: .; V: TRBV7-2; J: TRBJ1-6; CDR3: CASSLQGPGPLHF; DNA: TGTGCCAGCAGCTTGCAAGGCCCCGGGCCCCTCCACTTT
D: TRBD1; size: .; V: TRBV24-1; J: TRBJ2-1; CDR3: CATSDQTGTSYNEQFF; DNA: TGTGCCACCAGTGATCAGACAGGGACCTCCTACAATGAGCAGTTCTTC
D: .; size: .; V: TRBV3-1; J: TRBJ2-3; CDR3: CAGRSGTLSTDTQYF; DNA: TGTGCCGGCAGATCCGGGACCCTGAGCACAGATACGCAGTATTTT
D: .; size: .; V: TRBV2; J: TRBJ1-5; CDR3: CASSTGRMNQPQHF; DNA: TGTGCCAGCAGTACCGGACGGATGAATCAGCCCCAGCATTTT
D: .; size: .; V: TRBV12-3/TRBV12-4; J: TRBJ2-5; CDR3: CASTEAGFETQYF; DNA: TGTGCCAGCACTGAGGCAGGGTTTGAGACCCAGTACTTC
D: .; size: few; V: TRBV12-3/TRBV12-4; J: TRBJ1-6; CDR3: CASRALGNSPLHF; DNA: TGTGCCAGCAGGGCCCTCGGAAATTCACCCCTCCACTTT